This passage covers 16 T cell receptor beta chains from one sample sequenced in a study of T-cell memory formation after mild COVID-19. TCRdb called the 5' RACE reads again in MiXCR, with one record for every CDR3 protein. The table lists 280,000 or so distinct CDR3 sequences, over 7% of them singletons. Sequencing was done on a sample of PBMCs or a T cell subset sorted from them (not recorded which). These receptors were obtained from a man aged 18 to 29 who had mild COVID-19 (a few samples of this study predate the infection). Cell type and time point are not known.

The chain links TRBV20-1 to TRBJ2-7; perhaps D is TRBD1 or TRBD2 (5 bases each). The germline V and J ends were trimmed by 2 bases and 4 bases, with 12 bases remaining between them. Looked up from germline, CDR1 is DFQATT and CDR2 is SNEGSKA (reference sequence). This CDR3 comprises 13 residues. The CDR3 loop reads CSARRGARYEQYF. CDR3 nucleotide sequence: TGCAGTGCTAGACGAGGGGCGAGGTACGAGCAGTACTTC.

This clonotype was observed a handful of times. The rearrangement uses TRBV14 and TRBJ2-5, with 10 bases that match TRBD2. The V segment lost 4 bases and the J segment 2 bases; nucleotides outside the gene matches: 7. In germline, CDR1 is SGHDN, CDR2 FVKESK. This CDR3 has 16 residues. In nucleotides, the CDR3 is TGTGCCAGCAGCCGAAGCGGGGGGGCGACTCAAGAGACCCAGTACTTC. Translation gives CASSRSGGATQETQYF.

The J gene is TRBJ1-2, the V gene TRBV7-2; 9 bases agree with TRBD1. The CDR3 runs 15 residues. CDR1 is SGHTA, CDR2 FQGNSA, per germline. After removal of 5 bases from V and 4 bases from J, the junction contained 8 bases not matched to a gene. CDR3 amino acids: CASSESGTGFYGYTF. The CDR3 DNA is TGTGCCAGCAGCGAGTCCGGGACAGGGTTCTATGGCTACACCTTC. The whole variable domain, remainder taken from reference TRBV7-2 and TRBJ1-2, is GAGVSQSPSNKVTEKGKDVELRCDPISGHTALYWYRQSLGQGLEFLIYFQGNSAPDKSGLPSDRFSAERTGGSVSTLTIQRTQQEDSAVYLCASSESGTGFYGYTFGSGTRLTVV.

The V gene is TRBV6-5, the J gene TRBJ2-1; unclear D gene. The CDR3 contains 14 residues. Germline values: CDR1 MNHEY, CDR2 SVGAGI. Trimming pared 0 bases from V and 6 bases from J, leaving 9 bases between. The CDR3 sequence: CASSYSTYVNEQFF. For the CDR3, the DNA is TGTGCCAGCAGTTACTCGACATATGTCAATGAGCAGTTCTTC.

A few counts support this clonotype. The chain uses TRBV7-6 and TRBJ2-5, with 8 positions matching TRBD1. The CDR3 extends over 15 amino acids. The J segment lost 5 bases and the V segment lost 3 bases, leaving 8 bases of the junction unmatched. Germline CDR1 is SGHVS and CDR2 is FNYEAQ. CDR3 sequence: CASSLNPGGAETQYF. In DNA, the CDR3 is TGTGCCAGCAGCTTGAACCCAGGGGGCGCCGAGACCCAGTACTTC.

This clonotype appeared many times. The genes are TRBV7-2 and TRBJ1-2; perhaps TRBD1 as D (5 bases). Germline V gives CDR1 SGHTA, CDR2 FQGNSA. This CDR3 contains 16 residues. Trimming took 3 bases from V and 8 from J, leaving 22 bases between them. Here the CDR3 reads CASSFNRGSAGSGYTF. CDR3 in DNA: TGTGCCAGCAGCTTCAATCGGGGGTCGGCTGGTTCCGGCTACACCTTC. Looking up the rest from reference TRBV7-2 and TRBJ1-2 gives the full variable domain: GAGVSQSPSNKVTEKGKDVELRCDPISGHTALYWYRQSLGQGLEFLIYFQGNSAPDKSGLPSDRFSAERTGGSVSTLTIQRTQQEDSAVYLCASSFNRGSAGSGYTFGSGTRLTVV.

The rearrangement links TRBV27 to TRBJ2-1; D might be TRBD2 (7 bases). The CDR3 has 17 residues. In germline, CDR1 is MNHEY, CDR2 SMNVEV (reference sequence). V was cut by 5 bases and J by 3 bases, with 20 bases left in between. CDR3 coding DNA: TGTGCCAGCAGTCAATCTTTGGGGGGGGCCGTCTACAATGAGCAGTTCTTC. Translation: CASSQSLGGAVYNEQFF.

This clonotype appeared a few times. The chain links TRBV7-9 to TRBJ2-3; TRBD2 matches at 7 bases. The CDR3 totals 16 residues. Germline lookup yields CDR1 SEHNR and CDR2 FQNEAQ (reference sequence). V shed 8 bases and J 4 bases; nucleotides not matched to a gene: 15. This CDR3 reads CASELLGQRGSDTQYF. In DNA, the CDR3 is TGTGCCAGCGAACTACTAGGGCAGCGGGGCTCAGATACGCAGTATTTT.

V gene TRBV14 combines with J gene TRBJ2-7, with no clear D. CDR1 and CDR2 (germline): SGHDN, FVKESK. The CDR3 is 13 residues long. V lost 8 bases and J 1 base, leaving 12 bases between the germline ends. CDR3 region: CASASYMSYEQYF. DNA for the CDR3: TGTGCCAGCGCTAGTTACATGTCCTACGAGCAGTACTTC.

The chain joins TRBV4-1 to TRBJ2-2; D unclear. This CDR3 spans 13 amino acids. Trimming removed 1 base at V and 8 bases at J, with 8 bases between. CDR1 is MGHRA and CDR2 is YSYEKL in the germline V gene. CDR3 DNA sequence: TGCGCCAGCAGCCAAGCCCTGGGTGGGGAGCTGTTTTTT. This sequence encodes CASSQALGGELFF.

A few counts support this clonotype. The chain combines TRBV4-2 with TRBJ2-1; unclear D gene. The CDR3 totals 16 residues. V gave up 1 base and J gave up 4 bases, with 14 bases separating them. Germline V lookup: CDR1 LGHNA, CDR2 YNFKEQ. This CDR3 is CASSQGSNRLYNEQFF. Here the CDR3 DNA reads TGTGCCAGCAGCCAAGGATCGAACCGTCTTTACAATGAGCAGTTCTTC.

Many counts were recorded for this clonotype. The DNA for the CDR3 is TGTGCCAGCAGCTTGGCCGGGGGGGAGCGCGAGCAGTACTTC. It yields the protein CASSLAGGEREQYF. The chain is built from TRBV7-9 and TRBJ2-7; 8 bases agree with TRBD2. The length of the CDR3 is 14 residues. The trim removed 3 bases at V and 6 bases at J, leaving 7 bases unmatched. Germline CDR1 SEHNR, CDR2 FQNEAQ (reference sequence).

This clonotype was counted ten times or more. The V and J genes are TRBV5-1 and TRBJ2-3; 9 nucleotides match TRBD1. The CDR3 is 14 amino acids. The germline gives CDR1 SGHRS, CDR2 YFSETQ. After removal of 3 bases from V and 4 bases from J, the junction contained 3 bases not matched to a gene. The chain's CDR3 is CASSSGQGSDTQYF. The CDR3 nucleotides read TGCGCCAGCAGCTCAGGACAGGGGTCAGATACGCAGTATTTT. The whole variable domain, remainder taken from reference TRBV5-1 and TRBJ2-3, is KAGVTQTPRYLIKTRGQQVTLSCSPISGHRSVSWYQQTPGQGLQFLFEYFSETQRNKGNFPGRFSGRQFSNSRSEMNVSTLELGDSALYLCASSSGQGSDTQYFGPGTRLTVL.

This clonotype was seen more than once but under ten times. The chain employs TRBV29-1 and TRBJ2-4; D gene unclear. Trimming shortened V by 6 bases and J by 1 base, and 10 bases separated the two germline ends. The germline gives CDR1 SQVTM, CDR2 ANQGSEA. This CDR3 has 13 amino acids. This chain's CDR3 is CSVLDSAKNIQYF. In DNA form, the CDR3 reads TGCAGCGTCTTAGATTCGGCCAAAAACATTCAGTACTTC.

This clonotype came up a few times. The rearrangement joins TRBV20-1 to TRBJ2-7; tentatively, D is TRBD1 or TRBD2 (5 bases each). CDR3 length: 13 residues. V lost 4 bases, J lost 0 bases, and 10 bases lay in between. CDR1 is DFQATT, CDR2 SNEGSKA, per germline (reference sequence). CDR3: CSAKGDRSYEQYF. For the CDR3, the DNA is TGCAGTGCTAAAGGGGACCGCTCCTACGAGCAGTACTTC.

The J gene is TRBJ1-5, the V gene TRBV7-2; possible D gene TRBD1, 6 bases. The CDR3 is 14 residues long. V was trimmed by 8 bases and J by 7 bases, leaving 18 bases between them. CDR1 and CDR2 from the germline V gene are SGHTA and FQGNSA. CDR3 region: CASGLWGAGQPQHF. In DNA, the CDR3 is TGTGCCAGCGGCCTATGGGGGGCCGGGCAGCCCCAGCATTTT. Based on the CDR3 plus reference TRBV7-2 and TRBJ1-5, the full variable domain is GAGVSQSPSNKVTEKGKDVELRCDPISGHTALYWYRQSLGQGLEFLIYFQGNSAPDKSGLPSDRFSAERTGGSVSTLTIQRTQQEDSAVYLCASGLWGAGQPQHFGDGTRLSIL.